Below are 30 T cell receptor beta chains sequenced from a single sample in a study of blood T cell repertoires in COVID-19. The data were produced by immunoSEQ multiplex PCR, yet TCRdb's version contains in-frame clones alone and is incomplete. The table has roughly 300,000 clones, about 90% seen once. The specimen sequenced was PBMCs or T cells enriched from blood (not recorded which). Every receptor here comes from a young woman who had recovered from COVID-19.

J is TRBJ2-7 and V is TRBV29-1; tentatively, D is TRBD2 (5 bases). The germline V gene encodes CDR1 SQVTM and CDR2 ANQGSEA. This CDR3 is 16 amino acids long. The V end was cut by 1 base, the J end by 3 bases, with 19 bases between. The CDR3 region is CSVEAGEEGSLYEQYF. The CDR3 DNA follows: TGCAGCGTTGAAGCAGGAGAGGAAGGGAGTCTCTACGAGCAGTACTTC.

The V gene is TRBV3-1 (or the pseudogene TRBV3-2), the J gene TRBJ2-2, with D unclear. Trimming took off 1 base at V and 2 bases at J, with 11 bases between the two ends. The CDR3 sequence is 16 residues long. The germline gives CDR1 LGHDT, CDR2 YNNKEL (reference sequence). Here the CDR3 reads CASSQVRPTNTGELFF. The CDR3 nucleotides are TGTGCCAGCAGCCAAGTCAGACCGACAAACACCGGGGAGCTGTTTTTT.

V and J are TRBV18 and TRBJ1-2, with 7 bases aligning to TRBD1. Per germline, CDR1 KGHSH and CDR2 LQKENI. This CDR3 is 15 amino acids long. Losses at the gene ends were 2 bases for V and 2 bases for J; bases not matched to a gene: 5. The CDR3 DNA is TGTGCCAGCTCACCAGACAGGGAGTTAAACTATGGCTACACCTTC. This translates into CASSPDRELNYGYTF. The full variable domain, with the rest looked up from reference TRBV18 and TRBJ1-2, is NAGVMQNPRHLVRRRGQEARLRCSPMKGHSHVYWYRQLPEEGLKFMVYLQKENIIDESGMPKERFSAEFPKEGPSILRIQQVVRGDSAAYFCASSPDRELNYGYTFGSGTRLTVV.

This sequence joins TRBV28 and TRBJ1-6; D is possibly TRBD1 (5 bases). Trimming stripped 3 bases from V and 10 bases from J, with 13 bases between. This CDR3 has 14 residues. Germline loops: CDR1 MDHEN, CDR2 SYDVKM. CDR3 residues: CASSLLQGKSPLHF. DNA of the CDR3: TGTGCCAGCAGTTTGCTCCAGGGAAAATCACCCCTCCACTTT.

The genes are TRBV7-9 and TRBJ2-7, with 7 bases matching TRBD1. V shed 3 bases and J 2 bases; nucleotides not matched to a gene: 1. CDR3 length: 13 residues. Germline V gives CDR1 SEHNR, CDR2 FQNEAQ (reference sequence). The CDR3 DNA follows: TGTGCCAGCAGCTTCAGGGGGACCTACGAGCAGTACTTC. It translates to CASSFRGTYEQYF.

This chain links TRBV5-5 with TRBJ2-7, with TRBD1 matching over 7 bases. V was pared by 4 bases and J by 2 bases, with 6 bases of the junction left unmatched. The CDR3 loop spans 14 amino acids. Germline V gives CDR1 SGHKS, CDR2 YYEKEE (reference sequence). The CDR3 region is CASSKVQGAYEQYF. The CDR3, as DNA: TGTGCCAGCAGCAAAGTGCAGGGGGCCTACGAGCAGTACTTC.

In the case of this clone: The same CDR3 is also encoded by other DNA sequences in this sample. Here the CDR3 DNA reads TGTGCCAGCTCACCACCGGGACTAGCGGGGGGTACAGATACGCAGTATTTT. This sequence encodes CASSPPGLAGGTDTQYF. The chain recombines TRBV18 with TRBJ2-3, with 15 bases that match TRBD2. The junction had 1 base not matched to a gene; V was cut back by 0 bases and J by 3 bases. From germline, CDR1 is KGHSH and CDR2 LQKENI. The CDR3 is 17 amino acids.

The chain employs TRBV25-1 and TRBJ2-7; 9 nucleotides align to TRBD1. The V gene end was trimmed by 5 bases and the J gene end by 1 base; junction bases not matched to a gene: 9. The CDR3 contains 16 residues. Germline V gene sequence: CDR1 MGHDK, CDR2 SYGVNS. The CDR3, as DNA: TGTGCCAGCAGTCCCACCCCCGGGACAGGGTCCTACGAGCAGTACTTC. Translation gives CASSPTPGTGSYEQYF.

The chain has TRBV4-2 and TRBJ2-5, with D unclear. CDR1 is LGHNA, CDR2 YNFKEQ, per germline. The length of the CDR3 is 14 residues. V lost 0 bases and J 1 base, leaving 6 bases between the germline ends. This CDR3 is CASSQDAGQETQYF. CDR3 DNA sequence: TGTGCCAGCAGCCAAGATGCCGGCCAAGAGACCCAGTACTTC.

This clone has just one count. The V and J genes are TRBV15 and TRBJ2-6; TRBD1 aligns across 7 bases. The ends lost 0 bases at V and 0 bases at J; junction bases unmatched: 11. CDR1 and CDR2 (germline): LNHNV, YYDKDF (reference sequence). The CDR3 loop spans 20 amino acids. The DNA for the CDR3 is TGTGCCACCAGCAGAGAAGAACCGGACAGGCCGAGCTCTGGGGCCAACGTCCTGACTTTC. Protein sequence: CATSREEPDRPSSGANVLTF.

The genes are TRBV6-5 and TRBJ2-1; possibly TRBD1 for D (6 bases). V lost 10 bases and J lost 4, with 20 bases in between. Germline CDR1 reads MNHEY; CDR2 reads SVGAGI. This CDR3 comprises 15 residues. CDR3 bases: TGTGCCAACACTCCCAGGGGTAGTAGTTACAATGAGCAGTTCTTC. It yields the protein CANTPRGSSYNEQFF.

V usage is TRBV7-6 and J usage is TRBJ2-2; perhaps TRBD1 as D (6 bases). The ends were cut back, 6 bases at V and 6 bases at J, with 17 bases in the middle. The CDR3 is 15 amino acids. The germline V gene encodes CDR1 SGHVS and CDR2 FNYEAQ. The CDR3 nucleotides read TGTGCCAGCAGTGTAAACAGGGTTTCGGCCGGGGAGCTGTTTTTT. Its protein is CASSVNRVSAGELFF.

The V call is TRBV9, the J call TRBJ1-4; TRBD1 is a possible D gene (5 bases). This CDR3 spans 13 amino acids. Germline V gene data show CDR1 as SGDLS and CDR2 as YYNGEE. V was pared by 4 bases and J by 8 bases, with 12 bases between. The CDR3 reads CASSPGTIEKLFF. The DNA for the CDR3 is TGTGCCAGCAGCCCCGGGACTATCGAAAAACTGTTTTTT.

The V and J genes are TRBV20-1 and TRBJ2-5; a possible D gene is TRBD2 (5 bases). Germline-derived CDR1 and CDR2 are DFQATT and SNEGSKA (reference sequence). This CDR3 region has 11 residues. Trimming removed 7 bases at V and 3 bases at J, with 9 bases between. The CDR3 sequence: CSGRTEETQYF. CDR3 nucleotides: TGCAGTGGACGGACTGAAGAGACCCAGTACTTC.

This clone appeared a few times. V and J are TRBV6-5 and TRBJ2-2, with D possibly TRBD2 on 5 matching bases. Per germline, CDR1 MNHEY and CDR2 SVGAGI. This CDR3 spans 16 amino acids. Trimming removed 2 bases from V and 0 bases from J, with 10 bases in between. CDR3 bases: TGTGCCAGCAGTTACGGAGGTGATGCGAACACCGGGGAGCTGTTTTTT. Residues: CASSYGGDANTGELFF.

The V call is TRBV25-1, the J call TRBJ1-3, with unresolved D. Germline-derived CDR1 and CDR2 are MGHDK and SYGVNS. V dropped 2 bases and J dropped 0 bases, with 5 bases sitting between them. This CDR3 is 14 amino acids long. The CDR3 region has the DNA TGTGCCAGCAGTGAACCTAACTCTGGAAACACCATATATTTT. Residues: CASSEPNSGNTIYF. The complete variable domain, with remaining parts taken from reference TRBV25-1 and TRBJ1-3, reads EADIYQTPRYLVIGTGKKITLECSQTMGHDKMYWYQQDPGMELHLIHYSYGVNSTEKGDLSSESTVSRIRTEHFPLTLESARPSHTSQYLCASSEPNSGNTIYFGEGSWLTVV.

The chain joins TRBV7-8 to TRBJ2-3; 9 bases fit TRBD1. V gave up 5 bases and J gave up 1 base; unmatched junction bases: 4. Germline V lookup: CDR1 SGHVS, CDR2 FQNEAQ. The CDR3 is made up of 15 amino acids. Written as DNA, the CDR3 is TGTGCCAGCAGCCGCCGGGACAGGGGCACAGATACGCAGTATTTT. This sequence encodes CASSRRDRGTDTQYF.

V and J are TRBV4-1 and TRBJ1-3, with TRBD1 as a possible D gene (5 bases). V gave up 4 bases and J gave up 3 bases, with 31 bases separating them. Germline-derived CDR1 and CDR2 are MGHRA and YSYEKL. This CDR3 has 21 amino acids. This chain's CDR3 is CASSRHSSGAGRYSVGNTIYF. CDR3 bases: TGCGCCAGCAGCCGACACTCTAGCGGGGCAGGGAGGTATTCGGTTGGAAACACCATATATTTT.

The count of this clone is one. The J gene is TRBJ1-6, the V gene TRBV2; D call uncertain. CDR1 is SNHLY and CDR2 is FYNNEI in the germline V gene. The CDR3 contains 15 residues. V was trimmed by 4 bases and J by 9 bases, leaving 16 bases between them. The CDR3, as DNA: TGTGCCAGCAGTGTGGGCAGTGGGCCATCTTCACCCCTCCACTTT. Its protein product is CASSVGSGPSSPLHF.

V is TRBV3-1 (or the pseudogene TRBV3-2) and J is TRBJ1-2; possibly TRBD1 for D (6 bases). This CDR3 spans 15 amino acids. V gave up 4 bases and J gave up 4 bases, with 16 bases separating them. In germline, CDR1 is LGHDT, CDR2 YNNKEL (reference sequence). CDR3 nucleotide sequence: TGTGCCAGCAGCCGGTCAGGGGAAGGGGGCTATGGCTACACCTTC. Translating it yields CASSRSGEGGYGYTF.

This chain links TRBV4-3 with TRBJ1-4; D may be TRBD1 (6 bases). This CDR3 has 16 residues. The germline V gene encodes CDR1 LGHNA and CDR2 YSLEER. Trimming shortened V by 2 bases and J by 0 bases, and 10 bases separated the two germline ends. The CDR3 DNA is TGCGCCAGCAGCCAACAACAGGGTGCAACTAATGAAAAACTGTTTTTT. Its translation is CASSQQQGATNEKLFF.

The chain employs TRBV7-2 and TRBJ2-3, with 12 bases fitting TRBD1. The V and J ends lost 4 bases and 2 bases, in that order; junction bases with no gene match: 4. From germline, CDR1 is SGHTA and CDR2 FQGNSA. The CDR3 is 16 amino acids. The CDR3, as DNA: TGTGCCAGCAGCTCGGGACAGGGGGCGCCCACAGATACGCAGTATTTT. Translating gives CASSSGQGAPTDTQYF.

The chain couples TRBV27 to TRBJ2-7; D remains ambiguous. Germline CDR1 reads MNHEY; CDR2 reads SMNVEV (reference sequence). V lost 6 bases to trimming and J lost 3 bases, with 9 bases between them. CDR3 size: 12 residues. The CDR3, as DNA: TGTGCCAGCAGGAAAGCCGGCTACGAGCAGTACTTC. It encodes CASRKAGYEQYF.

The chain employs TRBV9 and TRBJ2-5; TRBD2 matches 9 bases. CDR3 length: 16 amino acids. In germline, CDR1 is SGDLS, CDR2 YYNGEE. The J segment lost 5 bases and the V segment lost 0 bases, leaving 8 bases of the junction unmatched. The CDR3 region has the DNA TGTGCCAGCAGCGTAGATGGCGGGGGGGCCGCTGAGACCCAGTACTTC. Amino acid sequence: CASSVDGGGAAETQYF.

The genes are TRBV7-9 and TRBJ1-5; the match to TRBD1 covers 7 bases. The CDR3 is 16 residues long. Germline lookup yields CDR1 SEHNR and CDR2 FQNEAQ (reference sequence). The V gene end was trimmed by 5 bases and the J gene end by 3 bases; junction bases not matched to a gene: 10. The CDR3 is CASSPTGQQFNQPQHF. DNA of the CDR3: TGTGCCAGCAGCCCAACGGGACAGCAATTCAATCAGCCCCAGCATTTT.

This chain connects TRBV30 to TRBJ2-1, with D hard to call. V was clipped by 1 base and J by 2 bases, with 6 bases between them. The CDR3 is 13 residues long. Germline V gene data show CDR1 as GTSNPN and CDR2 as SVGIG (reference sequence). CDR3 sequence: CAWSGDTYNEQFF. For the CDR3, the DNA is TGTGCCTGGAGTGGCGACACCTACAATGAGCAGTTCTTC.

This clone was detected a few times. This chain joins TRBV30 and TRBJ2-1, with a tentative D call TRBD1 (6 bases). Germline loops: CDR1 GTSNPN, CDR2 SVGIG (reference sequence). V was shortened by 2 bases and J by 7 bases, with 12 bases between the two germline ends. This CDR3 has 13 residues. CDR3 residues: CAWSLNQGNEQFF. In nucleotides, the CDR3 is TGTGCCTGGAGTCTAAATCAGGGGAATGAGCAGTTCTTC. The full variable domain, rest sourced from reference TRBV30 and TRBJ2-1, is SQTIHQWPATLVQPVGSPLSLECTVEGTSNPNLYWYRQAAGRGLQLLFYSVGIGQISSEVPQNLSASRPQDRQFILSSKKLLLSDSGFYLCAWSLNQGNEQFFGPGTRLTVL.

V gene TRBV5-1 combines with J gene TRBJ1-4; D call uncertain. Germline lookup yields CDR1 SGHRS and CDR2 YFSETQ. The CDR3 is made up of 16 amino acids. Trimming cost V 4 bases and J 0 bases, with 13 bases left between them. The CDR3 DNA reads TGCGCCAGCAGCCCCTGGCTGGCACCAACTAATGAAAAACTGTTTTTT. Its protein product is CASSPWLAPTNEKLFF.

The V and J genes are TRBV29-1 and TRBJ1-1; a weak D match, TRBD1 (6 bases). Germline lookup yields CDR1 SQVTM and CDR2 ANQGSEA. V gave up 3 bases and J gave up 1 base, with 9 bases separating them. The CDR3 covers 13 residues. Written as DNA, the CDR3 is TGCAGCGTTGACGTCAGGGGGAACACTGAAGCTTTCTTT. This translates into CSVDVRGNTEAFF.

The rearrangement joins TRBV4-3 to TRBJ1-2; D possibly corresponds to TRBD1 (6 bases). Germline lookup yields CDR1 LGHNA and CDR2 YSLEER. V shed 1 base and J shed 2 bases, with 11 bases lying between them. The CDR3 has 15 amino acids. CDR3 amino acids: CASSQGTAPNYGYTF. The CDR3 DNA reads TGCGCCAGCAGCCAAGGGACAGCTCCGAACTATGGCTACACCTTC.